These 14 T cell receptor beta chains were sequenced from one sample in a study of cytomegalovirus exposure and HLA in healthy donors. The PCR contained 60 Vbeta and 13 Jbeta primers. Measured with immunoSEQ multiplex PCR; TCRdb has only the in-frame clones, and not every one. Here the sample spans about 280,000 clones, roughly 90% being singletons. The sequenced sample consisted of PBMCs. These receptors were collected from a woman aged 18 to 35 in good health and CMV-seronegative.

This rearrangement joins TRBV14 to TRBJ1-6; D is uncertain. This CDR3 region has 13 residues. In germline, CDR1 is SGHDN, CDR2 FVKESK. V was cut by 1 base and J by 10 bases, with 8 bases left in between. The CDR3 sequence: CASSQANKSPLHF. The CDR3 DNA is TGTGCCAGCAGCCAAGCCAACAAGTCACCCCTCCACTTT.

V usage is TRBV19 and J usage is TRBJ1-5; the D is unclear. Germline V gene lookup returns CDR1 LNHDA and CDR2 SQIVND (reference sequence). Trimming removed 5 bases at V and 4 bases at J, with 9 bases between. This CDR3 is built from 13 residues. CDR3 sequence reads: CASSDIPNQPQHF. The CDR3, as DNA: TGTGCCAGTAGTGACATTCCTAATCAGCCCCAGCATTTT.

The chain couples TRBV27 to TRBJ1-1; 7 nucleotides match TRBD1. The CDR3 covers 15 residues. V shed 2 bases, J shed 2 bases, and the junction held 5 bases outside the gene matches. The germline CDR1 and CDR2 sequences are MNHEY and SMNVEV (reference sequence). CDR3 region: CASSLMRGRNTEAFF. CDR3 bases: TGTGCCAGCAGTTTAATGAGGGGGCGTAACACTGAAGCTTTCTTT.

The chain joins TRBV7-3 to TRBJ2-1; 9 bases map to TRBD1. V was pared by 3 bases and J by 4 bases, with 4 bases of the junction left unmatched. The CDR3 sequence is 15 residues long. The germline CDR1 and CDR2 sequences are SGHTA and FQGTGA. As DNA, the CDR3 is TGTGCCAGCAGCTTTGGGACAGGGTTTTACAATGAGCAGTTCTTC. Residues: CASSFGTGFYNEQFF.

The gene calls are TRBV2 and TRBJ1-1; 9 bases fit TRBD1. Germline loops: CDR1 SNHLY, CDR2 FYNNEI. V lost 5 bases to trimming and J lost 6 bases; unmatched junction nucleotides: 7. CDR3 length equals 14 residues. This CDR3 is CASSTTGGRSEAFF. The CDR3 nucleotides read TGTGCCAGCAGTACTACAGGGGGCAGATCTGAAGCTTTCTTT.

The chain has TRBV13 and TRBJ2-7; TRBD1 aligns across 7 bases. Germline CDR1 PRHDT, CDR2 FYEKMQ (reference sequence). The CDR3 loop spans 15 amino acids. The ends lost 5 bases at V and 2 bases at J; junction bases unmatched: 9. The CDR3 nucleotides are TGTGCCAGCAGCCCCCAGGGACAGCTAACCTACGAGCAGTACTTC. Its translation: CASSPQGQLTYEQYF.

The chain couples TRBV19 to TRBJ1-3, with D unclear. The ends were cut back, 3 bases at V and 0 bases at J, with 9 bases in the middle. The CDR3 is 15 amino acids. Germline V gene lookup returns CDR1 LNHDA and CDR2 SQIVND (reference sequence). The CDR3 DNA sequence: TGTGCCAGTAGTATCACAATATCCTCTGGAAACACCATATATTTT. It specifies CASSITISSGNTIYF.

The rearrangement uses TRBV2 and TRBJ2-7, with TRBD1 matching 8 bases. This CDR3 has 14 amino acids. V trimming: 8 bases; J trimming: 3 bases; junction bases outside the gene matches: 9. The germline V gene has CDR1 SNHLY and CDR2 FYNNEI. In DNA, the CDR3 is TGTGCCAGCGACAGGACAGGGAGCAACTACGAGCAGTACTTC. It is translated as CASDRTGSNYEQYF. Together with reference TRBV2 and TRBJ2-7, the CDR3 gives the full variable domain: EPEVTQTPSHQVTQMGQEVILRCVPISNHLYFYWYRQILGQKVEFLVSFYNNEISEKSEIFDDQFSVERPDGSNFTLKIRSTKLEDSAMYFCASDRTGSNYEQYFGPGTRLTVT.

V usage is TRBV2 and J usage is TRBJ1-4; the D gene is possibly TRBD1 (5 bases). This CDR3 region has 14 residues. Germline assignment: CDR1 SNHLY and CDR2 FYNNEI. The V and J ends lost 8 bases and 5 bases respectively, with 15 bases between them. The CDR3 spells CASWFGDSNEKLFF. In DNA form, the CDR3 reads TGTGCCAGCTGGTTCGGGGACTCAAATGAAAAACTGTTTTTT.

The rearrangement joins TRBV5-1 to TRBJ2-7; 7 bases align to TRBD2. The CDR3 is made up of 13 amino acids. Germline assignment: CDR1 SGHRS and CDR2 YFSETQ. With V trimmed by 7 bases and J by 2 bases, 6 bases remained unmatched. The CDR3 bases are TGCGCCAGCGCCCCCGGGGGGACCTACGAGCAGTACTTC. Residues: CASAPGGTYEQYF.

In regard to this clone: The junction departs from germline at one end; a sequencing error may be responsible. The rearrangement joins TRBV7-9 to TRBJ2-7; tentative D call: TRBD2 (7 bases). CDR1 is SEHNR and CDR2 is FQNEAQ in the germline V gene (reference sequence). The CDR3 length is 15 residues. CDR3 DNA: TGTTCCAGCAGCTTAGGGGGGGTCACGGGAGACGAGCAGTACTTC. Its translation is CSSSLGGVTGDEQYF.

J is TRBJ1-5 and V is TRBV4-1, with 9 bases lining up with TRBD1. Germline values: CDR1 MGHRA, CDR2 YSYEKL. The CDR3 length is 17 residues. V dropped 1 base and J dropped 2; count of bases not matched to a gene: 6. The CDR3 region has the DNA TGCGCCAGCAGCCAAGTGGGACAGGGTGCGGGCAATCAGCCCCAGCATTTT. Protein product: CASSQVGQGAGNQPQHF.

The rearrangement links TRBV5-6 to TRBJ2-1; D not resolved. Germline-derived CDR1 and CDR2 are SGHDT and YYEEEE. The V and J ends lost 0 bases and 0 bases respectively, with 7 bases between them. This CDR3 has 15 amino acids. This CDR3 is CASSLGISSYNEQFF. For the CDR3, the DNA is TGTGCCAGCAGCTTGGGTATTAGCTCCTACAATGAGCAGTTCTTC.

V is TRBV9 and J is TRBJ2-2; 13 bases are a match to TRBD2. With V trimmed by 6 bases and J by 4 bases, 9 bases remained unmatched. The germline CDR1 and CDR2 sequences are SGDLS and YYNGEE. There are 17 residues in the CDR3. The CDR3 region is CASTGTSGARGTGELFF. The CDR3 DNA follows: TGTGCCAGCACCGGGACTAGCGGGGCCCGGGGCACCGGGGAGCTGTTTTTT.